Listed below are T cell receptor beta chains from one sample, sequenced in a study of human T cells and chemical hapten exposure. Using its own MiXCR run on the RACE reads, TCRdb lists one record per CDR3 protein. The table records tens of thousands of distinct CDR3 sequences, about 10% of them present only once. The material was whole blood, obtained in connection with sensitization to the hapten diphenylcyclopropenone (DPC). These receptors originate from a woman aged 55 to 70 with alopecia areata. Some clones in this sample may be carry-over from other donors' samples. Both conserved end residues are part of each CDR3. The order of the fields is CDR3 protein, CDR3 DNA, D gene, clone size, V gene, J gene. A D gene is named only where the DNA matches it firmly. Clone size is not always given. Where it is, it says once, few, many or a class for expanded clones.

CASSYLGGSTDTQYF	TGTGCCAGCAGTTACTTGGGGGGTAGCACAGATACGCAGTATTTT	-	few	TRBV6-5	TRBJ2-3
CATSSVLNEQFF	TGTGCCACCAGCAGTGTCCTCAATGAGCAGTTCTTC	-	many	TRBV15	TRBJ2-1
CASSDRQGGTLGQFF	TGCGCCAGCAGCGACCGACAGGGGGGAACCCTGGGGCAGTTCTTC	TRBD1	-	TRBV5-1	TRBJ2-1
CSARTLSSEQYF	TGCAGCGCCCGGACCTTAAGCTCCGAGCAGTACTTC	-	many	TRBV29-1	TRBJ2-7
CASSLQGTYNSPLNF	TGCGCCAGCAGCCTACAGGGGACGTATAATTCACCCCTCAACTTT	TRBD1	-	TRBV5-1	TRBJ1-6
CSARGQEWSGYTF	TGCAGTGCTCGGGGACAGGAATGGAGCGGCTACACCTTC	TRBD1	-	TRBV20-1	TRBJ1-2
CSGRGDGSGNTIYF	TGCAGCGGTCGGGGGGACGGCTCTGGAAACACCATATATTTT	-	-	TRBV29-1	TRBJ1-3
CASSRGATAYEQYF	TGTGCCAGCAGCCGTGGGGCAACCGCCTACGAGCAGTACTTC	-	-	TRBV7-9	TRBJ2-7
CASSPRTTAYEQYF	TGTGCCAGCAGCCCCCGCACCACAGCCTACGAGCAGTACTTC	-	-	TRBV7-2	TRBJ2-7
CSVGAGDGYTF	TGCAGCGTTGGAGCAGGGGATGGCTACACCTTC	-	many	TRBV29-1	TRBJ1-2
CASSFWQGRGETQYF	TGTGCCAGCAGCTTTTGGCAGGGTCGGGGAGAGACCCAGTACTTC	-	-	TRBV7-9	TRBJ2-5
CASSHSGGSTDTQYF	TGTGCCAGCAGCCATAGCGGGGGTAGCACAGATACGCAGTATTTT	TRBD2	-	TRBV3-1	TRBJ2-3
CASSPHRDEKLFF	TGTGCCAGCAGCCCCCATCGAGATGAAAAACTGTTTTTT	-	-	TRBV7-2	TRBJ1-4
CSAGGSGTSTNEKLFF	TGCAGTGCTGGGGGATCCGGGACGTCAACTAATGAAAAACTGTTTTTT	-	many	TRBV20-1	TRBJ1-4
CASKVAGIYNEQFF	TGTGCCAGCAAGGTGGCGGGGATCTACAATGAGCAGTTCTTC	-	many	TRBV2	TRBJ2-1
CAISESEGNTEAFF	TGTGCCATCAGTGAGTCCGAGGGGAACACTGAAGCTTTCTTT	-	many	TRBV10-3	TRBJ1-1
CASSQGVRLGGSSGANVLTF	TGTGCCAGCAGTCAGGGAGTGCGGTTAGGGGGATCCTCTGGGGCCAACGTCCTGACTTTC	-	many	TRBV7-2	TRBJ2-6
CASSIAGLTGEAEAFF	TGTGCCAGCTCAATCGCTGGGCTCACCGGGGAGGCGGAAGCTTTCTTT	-	many	TRBV18	TRBJ1-1
CASSFTGGFPDTQYF	TGTGCCAGCAGCTTTACAGGGGGCTTCCCAGATACGCAGTATTTT	TRBD1	many	TRBV7-9	TRBJ2-3
CASAQDLRQPQHF	TGTGCCAGTGCCCAAGACCTTCGGCAGCCCCAGCATTTT	-	many	TRBV19	TRBJ1-5
CASSQVRGAPYEQYF	TGTGCCAGCAGCCAAGTGCGCGGGGCCCCCTACGAGCAGTACTTC	-	many	TRBV4-2	TRBJ2-7
CASSLVGDIGSPLHF	TGCGCCAGCAGCTTGGTTGGGGACATAGGCTCACCCCTCCACTTT	-	many	TRBV5-1	TRBJ1-6
CASSQGWFTEAFF	TGTGCCAGCAGTCAGGGGTGGTTCACTGAAGCTTTCTTT	-	-	TRBV7-9	TRBJ1-1
CASSPTSSEQYF	TGTGCCAGCAGTCCGACTAGCTCCGAGCAGTACTTC	TRBD2	-	TRBV12-3/TRBV12-4	TRBJ2-7
CATSTRQGLRETQYF	TGTGCCACCAGCACCAGACAGGGGCTGAGAGAGACCCAGTACTTC	TRBD1	few	TRBV15	TRBJ2-5
CASSPGLAGGYYEQYF	TGTGCCAGTAGCCCCGGACTAGCGGGGGGCTATTACGAGCAGTACTTC	TRBD2	many	TRBV19	TRBJ2-7
CASSYGGEETQYF	TGTGCCAGCAGTTACGGCGGGGAAGAGACCCAGTACTTC	-	-	TRBV28	TRBJ2-5
CASSYDRASYEQYF	TGTGCCAGCAGTTATGACAGGGCTAGCTACGAGCAGTACTTC	TRBD1	-	TRBV6-6	TRBJ2-7
CASRDTTYQETQYF	TGCGCCAGTCGGGACACGACCTACCAAGAGACCCAGTACTTC	-	many	TRBV5-1	TRBJ2-5
CATSEPMGQNTEAFF	TGTGCCACCAGTGAACCGATGGGACAGAACACTGAAGCTTTCTTT	-	many	TRBV24-1	TRBJ1-1
CSVGQGTGNTIYF	TGCAGCGTGGGACAGGGGACTGGAAACACCATATATTTT	TRBD1	many	TRBV29-1	TRBJ1-3
CSATLGLGMNEQFF	TGCAGTGCTACCCTTGGACTGGGTATGAATGAGCAGTTCTTC	-	-	TRBV20-1	TRBJ2-1
CASRSAGTGLINNSPLHF	TGTGCCAGCAGGTCTGCCGGGACAGGGTTGATTAATAATTCACCCCTCCACTTT	TRBD1	-	TRBV6-5	TRBJ1-6
CASSLYRQGSSGQYF	TGTGCCAGCAGCTTATATAGACAGGGGTCGTCCGGGCAGTACTTC	TRBD1	-	TRBV7-8	TRBJ2-7
CASSLRRASGGTDTQYF	TGTGCCAGCAGCCTCAGGCGGGCTAGCGGGGGCACAGATACGCAGTATTTT	TRBD2	many	TRBV11-2	TRBJ2-3
CATSRGDDSGNTIYF	TGTGCCACCAGCAGAGGGGACGACTCTGGAAACACCATATATTTT	-	few	TRBV15	TRBJ1-3
CASSYSSRIHEQYF	TGTGCCAGCAGTTACTCGAGCAGGATCCACGAGCAGTACTTC	-	many	TRBV6-5	TRBJ2-7
CATAGTGAGYTF	TGTGCCACGGCAGGGACAGGGGCTGGCTACACCTTC	TRBD1	-	TRBV12-3/TRBV12-4	TRBJ1-2
CASSNSGRGLAKRLFF	TGTGCCAGCAGCAATTCAGGAAGGGGGCTGGCGAAAAGACTGTTTTTT	-	many	TRBV21-1	TRBJ1-4
CSVDLPREGGSYEQYF	TGCAGCGTTGACCTCCCTCGTGAAGGGGGTTCCTACGAGCAGTACTTC	-	-	TRBV29-1	TRBJ2-7
CAWSSQGNEKLFF	TGTGCCTGGAGCTCACAGGGCAATGAAAAACTGTTTTTT	-	many	TRBV30	TRBJ1-4
CASSLVAGSFMNTEAFF	TGTGCCAGCAGCTTAGTCGCAGGGTCTTTCATGAACACTGAAGCTTTCTTT	-	-	TRBV11-2	TRBJ1-1
CASSPSPDTQYF	TGCGCCAGCAGCCCGTCGCCAGATACGCAGTATTTT	-	few	TRBV4-1	TRBJ2-3